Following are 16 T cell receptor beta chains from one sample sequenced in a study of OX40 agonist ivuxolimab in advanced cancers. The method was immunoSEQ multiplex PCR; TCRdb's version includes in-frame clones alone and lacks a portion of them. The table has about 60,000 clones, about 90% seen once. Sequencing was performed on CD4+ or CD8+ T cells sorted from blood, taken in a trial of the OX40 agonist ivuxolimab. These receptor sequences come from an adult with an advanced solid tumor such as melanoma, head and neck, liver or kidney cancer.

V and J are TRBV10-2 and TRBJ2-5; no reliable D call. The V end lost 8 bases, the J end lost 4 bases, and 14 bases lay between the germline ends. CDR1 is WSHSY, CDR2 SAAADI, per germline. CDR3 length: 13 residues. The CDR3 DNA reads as TGCGCCAGCCGTCTAGGGCTTGGAGAGACCCAGTACTTC. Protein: CASRLGLGETQYF.

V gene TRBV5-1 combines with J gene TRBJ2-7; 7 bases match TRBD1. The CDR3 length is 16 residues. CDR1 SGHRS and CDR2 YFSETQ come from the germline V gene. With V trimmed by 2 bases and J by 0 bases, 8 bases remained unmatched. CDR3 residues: CASSLWAGTDSYEQYF. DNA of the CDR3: TGCGCCAGCAGCTTATGGGCCGGGACAGACTCCTACGAGCAGTACTTC.

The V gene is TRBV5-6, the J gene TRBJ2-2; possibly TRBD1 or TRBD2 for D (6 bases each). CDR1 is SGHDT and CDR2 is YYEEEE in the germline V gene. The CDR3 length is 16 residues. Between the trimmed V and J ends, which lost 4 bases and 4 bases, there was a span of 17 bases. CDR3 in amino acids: CASSPRGRDPTGELFF. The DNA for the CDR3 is TGTGCCAGCAGCCCTCGGGGGCGGGACCCCACCGGGGAGCTGTTTTTT.

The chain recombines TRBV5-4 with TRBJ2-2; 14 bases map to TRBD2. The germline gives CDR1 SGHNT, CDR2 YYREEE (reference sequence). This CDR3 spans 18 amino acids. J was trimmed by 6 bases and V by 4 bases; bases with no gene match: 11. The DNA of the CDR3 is TGTGCCAGCAGCACGCAGGGACTAGCGGGAGCGGAAGCCGGGGAGCTGTTTTTT. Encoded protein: CASSTQGLAGAEAGELFF.

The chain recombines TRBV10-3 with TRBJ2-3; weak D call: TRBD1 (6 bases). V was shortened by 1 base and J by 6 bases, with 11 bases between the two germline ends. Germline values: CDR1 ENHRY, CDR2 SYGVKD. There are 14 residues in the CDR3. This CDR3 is CAISEFGRGDTQYF. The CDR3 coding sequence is TGTGCCATCAGTGAGTTTGGCAGGGGTGATACGCAGTATTTT.

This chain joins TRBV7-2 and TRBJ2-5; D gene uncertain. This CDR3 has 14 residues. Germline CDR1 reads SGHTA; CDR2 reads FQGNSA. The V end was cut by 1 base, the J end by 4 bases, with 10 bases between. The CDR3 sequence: CASSLVGSRETQYF. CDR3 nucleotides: TGTGCCAGCAGCTTAGTTGGGTCTCGAGAGACCCAGTACTTC.

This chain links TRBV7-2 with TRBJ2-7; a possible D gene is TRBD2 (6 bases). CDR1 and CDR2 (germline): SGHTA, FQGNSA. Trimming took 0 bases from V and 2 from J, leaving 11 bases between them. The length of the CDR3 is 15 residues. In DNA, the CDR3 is TGTGCCAGCAGCTTAGCGCGGGAACGTACCTACGAGCAGTACTTC. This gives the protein CASSLARERTYEQYF.

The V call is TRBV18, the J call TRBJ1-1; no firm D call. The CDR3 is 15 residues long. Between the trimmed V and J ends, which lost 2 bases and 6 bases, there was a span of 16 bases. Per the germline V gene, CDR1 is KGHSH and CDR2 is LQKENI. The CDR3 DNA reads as TGTGCCAGCTCACCAAGGCATTCGGGGAGCCCTGAAGCTTTCTTT. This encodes CASSPRHSGSPEAFF.

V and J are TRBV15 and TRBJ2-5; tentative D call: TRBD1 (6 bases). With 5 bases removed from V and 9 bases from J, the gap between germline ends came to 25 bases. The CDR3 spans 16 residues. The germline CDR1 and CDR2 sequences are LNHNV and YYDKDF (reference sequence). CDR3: CATSDTRGRVLGAQYF. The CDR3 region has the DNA TGTGCCACCAGCGACACCAGGGGACGAGTATTAGGGGCCCAGTACTTC.

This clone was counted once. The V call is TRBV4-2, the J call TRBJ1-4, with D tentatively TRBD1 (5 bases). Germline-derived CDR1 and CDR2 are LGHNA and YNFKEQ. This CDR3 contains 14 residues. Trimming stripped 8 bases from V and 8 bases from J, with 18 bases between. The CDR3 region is CASGGRDGHEKLFF. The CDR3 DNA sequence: TGTGCCAGCGGAGGGAGGGACGGCCACGAAAAACTGTTTTTT.

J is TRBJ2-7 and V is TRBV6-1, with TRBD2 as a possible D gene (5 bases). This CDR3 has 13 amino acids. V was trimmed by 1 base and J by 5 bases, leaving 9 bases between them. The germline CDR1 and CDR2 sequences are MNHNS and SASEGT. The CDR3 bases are TGTGCCAGCAGTGAAGTGTCCGGGGACGAGCAGTACTTC. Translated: CASSEVSGDEQYF.

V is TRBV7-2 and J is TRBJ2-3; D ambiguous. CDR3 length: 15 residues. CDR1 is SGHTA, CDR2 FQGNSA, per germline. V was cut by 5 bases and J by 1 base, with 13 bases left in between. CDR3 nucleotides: TGTGCCAGCAGCGGCTCGGTCCTACGCACAGATACGCAGTATTTT. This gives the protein CASSGSVLRTDTQYF.

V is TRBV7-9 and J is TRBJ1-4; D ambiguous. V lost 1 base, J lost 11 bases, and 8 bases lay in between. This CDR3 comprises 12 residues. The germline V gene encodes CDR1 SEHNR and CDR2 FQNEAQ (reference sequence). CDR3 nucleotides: TGTGCCAGCAGCTTAGGCGGTGTTAAACTGTTTTTT. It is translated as CASSLGGVKLFF.

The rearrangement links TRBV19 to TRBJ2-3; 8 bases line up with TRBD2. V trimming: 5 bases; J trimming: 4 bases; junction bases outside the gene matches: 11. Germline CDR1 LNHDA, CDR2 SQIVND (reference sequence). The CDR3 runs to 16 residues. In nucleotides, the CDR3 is TGTGCCAGTAGTCCCCGGGGGGGCGGGAACCCAGATACGCAGTATTTT. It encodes CASSPRGGGNPDTQYF.

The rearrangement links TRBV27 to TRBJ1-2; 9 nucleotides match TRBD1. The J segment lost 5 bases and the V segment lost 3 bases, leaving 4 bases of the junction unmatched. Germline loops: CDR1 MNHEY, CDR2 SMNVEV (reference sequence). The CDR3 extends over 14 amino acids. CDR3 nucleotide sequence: TGTGCCAGCAGTTTTGGGACAGGGAAGTATGGCTACACCTTC. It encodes CASSFGTGKYGYTF.

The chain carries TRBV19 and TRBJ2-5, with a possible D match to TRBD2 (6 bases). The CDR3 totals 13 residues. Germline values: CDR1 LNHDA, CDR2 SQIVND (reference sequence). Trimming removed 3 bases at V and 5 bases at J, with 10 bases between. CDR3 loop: CASSIGLAETQYF. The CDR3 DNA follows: TGTGCCAGTAGTATTGGGCTAGCGGAGACCCAGTACTTC.